This is a list of T cell receptor beta chains from one sample in a study of T-cell memory formation after mild COVID-19. TCRdb ran MiXCR on the 5' RACE reads and lists one entry per CDR3 protein. The sample consists of 500,000 to 650,000 distinct CDR3 sequences, about 20% of them appearing once. Sequencing was carried out using PBMCs or a T cell subset sorted from them (not recorded which). Every receptor here comes from an adult woman who had mild COVID-19 (a few samples of this study predate the infection). Cell type and time point are not known. Each CDR3 is given with its conserved first and last residue. A D gene is named only where the DNA matches it firmly. Size is stated for part of the rows, as once, few or many counts, or as a class when the clone is expanded.

>TRBV29-1|TRBD1|TRBJ2-1|.
CSVGPGQMIRNEQFF
TGCAGCGTTGGACCGGGACAGATGATTAGGAATGAGCAGTTCTTC
>TRBV7-2|TRBD2|TRBJ2-7|many
CASSAGLAGGPSF
TGTGCCAGCAGCGCCGGACTAGCGGGAGGGCCGTCGTTC
>TRBV20-1|.|TRBJ1-2|.
CSAPGFSSYGYTF
TGCAGTGCCCCTGGGTTTTCTAGCTATGGCTACACCTTC
>TRBV5-1|TRBD1|TRBJ2-2|few
CASSADRGSTGELFF
TGCGCCAGCAGCGCAGACAGGGGATCCACCGGGGAGCTGTTTTTT
>TRBV12-3/TRBV12-4|TRBD2|TRBJ2-5|.
CASRLSGRGDQETQYF
TGTGCCAGCAGGTTAAGCGGGAGAGGGGACCAAGAGACCCAGTACTTC
>TRBV7-3|.|TRBJ2-1|.
CASSLTFSNEQFF
TGTGCCAGCAGCTTAACGTTCAGTAATGAGCAGTTCTTC
>TRBV18|TRBD1|TRBJ2-7|many
CASSPGQGPYEQYF
TGTGCCAGCAGCCCGGGACAGGGACCCTACGAGCAGTACTTC
>TRBV12-3/TRBV12-4|.|TRBJ2-6|few
CASSLDLNSGANVLTF
TGTGCCAGCAGTTTAGACCTGAACTCTGGGGCCAACGTCCTGACTTTC
>TRBV6-2/TRBV6-3|.|TRBJ1-2|.
CASSYGHVYTF
TGTGCCAGCAGTTACGGACACGTCTACACCTTC
>TRBV20-1|TRBD2|TRBJ2-7|many
CSAREGTSAYEQYF
TGCAGTGCTAGGGAGGGAACTAGCGCCTACGAGCAGTACTTC
>TRBV7-2|.|TRBJ1-5|many
CASSIGQSNQPQHF
TGTGCCAGCAGCATCGGACAGAGCAATCAGCCCCAGCATTTT
>TRBV5-1|TRBD2|TRBJ2-1|.
CASSLVLAGGSSSYNEQFF
TGCGCCAGCAGCTTGGTACTAGCGGGAGGCTCAAGCTCCTACAATGAGCAGTTCTTC
>TRBV7-6|.|TRBJ2-3|few
CASSLAPAGENTDTQYF
TGTGCCAGCAGCTTAGCGCCAGCGGGCGAAAACACAGATACGCAGTATTTT
>TRBV20-1|.|TRBJ1-5|few
CSAPKGRGRPQHF
TGCAGTGCCCCCAAGGGACGGGGAAGGCCCCAGCATTTT
>TRBV27|.|TRBJ2-7|.
CASSSSPGAETYEQYF
TGTGCCAGCAGTTCGAGCCCCGGAGCGGAAACCTACGAGCAGTACTTC
>TRBV3-1|.|TRBJ1-1|few
CASSRAAFKAAFF
TGTGCCAGCAGCCGGGCCGCCTTCAAAGCAGCTTTCTTT
>TRBV5-1|.|TRBJ2-5|.
CASSPQGIQETQYF
TGCGCCAGCAGCCCGCAGGGGATCCAAGAGACCCAGTACTTC
>TRBV7-2|.|TRBJ1-2|many
CASSSFPYYGYTF
TGTGCCAGCAGCTCCTTTCCCTACTATGGCTACACCTTC
>TRBV7-2|TRBD2|TRBJ2-1|.
CASSTSGRGRNEQFF
TGTGCCAGCAGTACTAGCGGGAGGGGGAGGAATGAGCAGTTCTTC
>TRBV5-1|TRBD1|TRBJ2-7|.
CASSLRTGDSAYEQYF
TGCGCCAGCAGCTTGCGGACAGGGGACTCAGCTTACGAGCAGTACTTC
>TRBV24-1|.|TRBJ1-2|many
CATSDPWRSYGYTF
TGTGCCACCAGTGATCCGTGGCGCAGCTATGGCTACACCTTC
>TRBV7-8|.|TRBJ2-3|.
CASSDTRYRTDTQYF
TGTGCCAGCAGCGACACGCGTTACCGCACAGATACGCAGTATTTT
>TRBV7-9|.|TRBJ2-5|.
CASSLGAADETQYF
TGTGCCAGCAGCTTAGGGGCCGCGGACGAGACCCAGTACTTC
>TRBV24-1|.|TRBJ2-1|few
CATSDQRWNEQFF
TGTGCCACCAGTGACCAAAGGTGGAATGAGCAGTTCTTC
>TRBV7-2|.|TRBJ2-6|.
CASSSGTRYSSGANVLTF
TGTGCCAGCAGCTCCGGGACGCGCTATTCCTCTGGGGCCAACGTCCTGACTTTC
>TRBV5-1|.|TRBJ1-2|.
CASSFWQNYGYTF
TGCGCCAGCAGCTTTTGGCAAAACTATGGCTACACCTTC
>TRBV5-1|.|TRBJ2-7|.
CASSLPPLIHEQYF
TGCGCCAGCAGCTTGCCCCCTCTTATCCACGAGCAGTACTTC
>TRBV2|TRBD2|TRBJ2-1|.
CASTQGLAYNEQFF
TGTGCCAGCACTCAGGGACTAGCCTACAATGAGCAGTTCTTC
>TRBV7-3|.|TRBJ1-1|.
CASRLGTNTEAFF
TGTGCCAGCAGACTAGGGACGAACACTGAAGCTTTCTTT
>TRBV2|TRBD2|TRBJ2-1|.
CASRPGGPYNEQFF
TGTGCCAGCAGGCCGGGGGGGCCGTACAATGAGCAGTTCTTC
>TRBV27|.|TRBJ1-1|once
CASSLYGGANTEAFF
TGTGCCAGCAGTTTATACGGGGGCGCGAACACTGAAGCTTTCTTT
>TRBV10-3|TRBD2|TRBJ2-1|.
CAISETSGRSDEQFF
TGTGCCATCAGTGAGACTAGCGGGAGGAGCGATGAGCAGTTCTTC
>TRBV2|.|TRBJ1-5|.
CASSENYSNQPQHF
TGTGCCAGCAGTGAAAACTATAGCAATCAGCCCCAGCATTTT
>TRBV7-9|.|TRBJ2-7|few
CASSLGNASYEQYF
TGTGCCAGCAGCTTAGGGAATGCCTCCTACGAGCAGTACTTC
>TRBV29-1|.|TRBJ2-7|.
CSTRGRDYEQYF
TGCAGCACCCGGGGCAGGGACTACGAGCAGTACTTC
>TRBV14|.|TRBJ2-7|many
CASSRGPFYEQYF
TGTGCCAGCAGCCGGGGGCCATTCTACGAGCAGTACTTC
>TRBV5-1|.|TRBJ2-3|.
CASSWTGPSSTDTQYF
TGCGCCAGCAGCTGGACGGGTCCTTCCAGCACAGATACGCAGTATTTT
>TRBV7-9|.|TRBJ2-1|.
CASSSRIQYNEQFF
TGTGCCAGCAGCTCCCGGATACAGTACAATGAGCAGTTCTTC
>TRBV7-3|TRBD2|TRBJ2-1|few
CASSLRLAGGHNEQFF
TGTGCCAGCAGCTTACGGCTAGCGGGGGGGCACAATGAGCAGTTCTTC
>TRBV11-1|.|TRBJ2-4|.
CASSPGTFPKNIQYF
TGTGCCAGCAGCCCCGGGACTTTTCCCAAAAACATTCAGTACTTC
>TRBV7-9|.|TRBJ1-1|.
CASSLEGTSYTEAFF
TGTGCCAGCAGCTTAGAGGGGACAAGTTACACTGAAGCTTTCTTT
>TRBV24-1|.|TRBJ2-3|.
CATSRTPRTDTQYF
TGTGCCACCAGCAGGACACCTCGGACAGATACGCAGTATTTT
>TRBV5-6|TRBD1|TRBJ2-5|.
CASSPWTGGKTQYF
TGTGCCAGCAGCCCCTGGACAGGAGGAAAGACCCAGTACTTC
>TRBV30|.|TRBJ2-1|.
CAWGTGSSYNEQFF
TGTGCCTGGGGGACGGGGAGCTCCTACAATGAGCAGTTCTTC
>TRBV4-3|TRBD1|TRBJ1-2|few
CASSQGLRSGGSYGYTF
TGCGCCAGCAGCCAAGGTCTAAGGTCAGGGGGTTCCTATGGCTACACCTTC
>TRBV3-1|.|TRBJ2-1|few
CASSQVVNEQFF
TGTGCCAGCAGCCAAGTGGTTAATGAGCAGTTCTTC
>TRBV4-1|.|TRBJ2-3|.
CASSQSAGARDTQYF
TGCGCCAGCAGCCAATCGGCGGGGGCAAGAGATACGCAGTATTTT
>TRBV20-1|.|TRBJ1-1|many
CSARDASLPGRGGSGAFF
TGCAGTGCTAGAGACGCGTCCCTCCCCGGCAGGGGAGGATCCGGAGCTTTCTTT
>TRBV6-1|TRBD1|TRBJ1-5|few
CASSGSGTGHQPQHF
TGTGCCAGCAGTGGGTCCGGGACAGGCCATCAGCCCCAGCATTTT
>TRBV6-5|.|TRBJ2-7|.
CASSTVGYEQYF
TGTGCCAGCAGCACAGTGGGGTACGAGCAGTACTTC